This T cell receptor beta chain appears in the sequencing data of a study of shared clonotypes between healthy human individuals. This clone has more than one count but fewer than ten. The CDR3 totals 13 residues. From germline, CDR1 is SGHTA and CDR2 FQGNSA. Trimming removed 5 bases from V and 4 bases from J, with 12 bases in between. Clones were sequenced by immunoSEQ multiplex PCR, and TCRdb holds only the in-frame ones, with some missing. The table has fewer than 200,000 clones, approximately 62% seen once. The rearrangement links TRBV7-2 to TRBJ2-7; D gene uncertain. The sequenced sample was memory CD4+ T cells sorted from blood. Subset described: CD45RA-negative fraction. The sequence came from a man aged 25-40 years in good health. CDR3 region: CASSKESWYEQYF. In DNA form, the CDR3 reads TGTGCCAGCAGCAAGGAGAGCTGGTACGAGCAGTACTTC.